One sample yielded the 20 T cell receptor beta chains listed below, sequenced in a study of blood T cell repertoires in COVID-19 (dated by TCRdb to 2020 to 2021). Library preparation employed the immunoSEQ multiplex PCR assay. TCRdb limited this immuneACCESS table to in-frame rearrangements with V and J called. A share of clones is missing; checked studies link under half to unresolved V genes, and the rest is unexplained. Within this sample are about 200,000 clones, with around 82% of them counted one time only. 7.5% of the sample goes to the ten largest clones. Input material: PBMCs or T cells enriched from blood (not recorded which). Receptors originate from a man aged 40-50 years who had recovered from COVID-19.

The chain joins TRBV4-1 to TRBJ1-1, with TRBD1 matching 8 bases. The germline V gene encodes CDR1 MGHRA and CDR2 YSYEKL. Trimming at V came to 4 bases and at J to 11 bases, leaving 9 bases not matched to a gene. CDR3 size: 13 residues. The CDR3 nucleotides read TGCGCCAGCAGCCTCGGACAGGGTGTGGGGGCTTTCTTT. Its translation: CASSLGQGVGAFF.

The rearrangement joins TRBV28 to TRBJ1-6; 9 nucleotides agree with TRBD1. Germline V gene data show CDR1 as MDHEN and CDR2 as SYDVKM. CDR3 length: 19 residues. Trimming removed 6 bases from V and 1 base from J; junction bases left unmatched: 13. CDR3 amino acids: CASRRGPGQGLSYNSPLHF. The DNA of the CDR3 is TGTGCCAGCAGACGAGGACCGGGACAGGGATTGTCCTATAATTCACCCCTCCACTTT.

CDR3 loop: CASSQGPTGPYGYTF. CDR3 DNA: TGCGCCAGCAGCCAAGGCCCGACAGGTCCTTATGGCTACACCTTC. The chain has TRBV4-3 and TRBJ1-2; perhaps TRBD1 as D (6 bases). CDR1 is LGHNA and CDR2 is YSLEER in the germline V gene. The CDR3 covers 15 residues. V gave up 1 base and J gave up 5 bases, with 14 bases separating them.

The chain links TRBV7-2 to TRBJ2-5, with unresolved D. The CDR3 has 12 amino acids. V dropped 5 bases and J dropped 6 bases, with 10 bases sitting between them. Looked up from germline, CDR1 is SGHTA and CDR2 is FQGNSA. The CDR3 sequence: CASSGRSKTQYF. CDR3 nucleotides: TGTGCCAGCAGCGGCCGATCGAAGACCCAGTACTTC.

The chain combines TRBV10-3 with TRBJ2-2, with no clear D. Per germline, CDR1 ENHRY and CDR2 SYGVKD. This CDR3 contains 14 residues. The V end lost 6 bases, the J end lost 7 bases, and 15 bases lay between the germline ends. In DNA form, the CDR3 reads TGTGCCATCAGCTTGACGACTGTGGGCGGGGAGCTGTTTTTT. Translation: CAISLTTVGGELFF.

The chain combines TRBV24-1 with TRBJ1-5; 8 bases line up with TRBD1. V lost 3 bases, J lost 7 bases, and 7 bases stayed unmatched. The CDR3 length is 15 residues. Per the germline V gene, CDR1 is KGHDR and CDR2 is SFDVKD. CDR3 in amino acids: CATSDPGTGEQPQHF. The CDR3 DNA reads as TGTGCCACCAGTGATCCGGGGACAGGAGAGCAGCCCCAGCATTTT.

The rearrangement joins TRBV7-2 to TRBJ2-7; no firm D call. CDR3 size: 11 residues. CDR1 SGHTA and CDR2 FQGNSA come from the germline V gene. V shed 4 bases and J shed 3 bases, with 4 bases lying between them. The CDR3 DNA reads TGTGCCAGCAGCTCCAACTACGAGCAGTACTTC. Amino acid sequence: CASSSNYEQYF.

The chain is built from TRBV7-9 and TRBJ1-3; 9 nucleotides align to TRBD1. The V segment lost 0 bases and the J segment 0 bases; nucleotides outside the gene matches: 3. The CDR3 covers 17 residues. Germline V gene lookup returns CDR1 SEHNR and CDR2 FQNEAQ (reference sequence). The DNA of the CDR3 is TGTGCCAGCAGCTTAGCTGGGACAGGGAGCTCTGGAAACACCATATATTTT. Translating it yields CASSLAGTGSSGNTIYF.

This clone was counted only a few times. J is TRBJ1-4 and V is TRBV7-8; 7 bases are a match to TRBD1. The CDR3 has 14 amino acids. Unmatched junction bases numbered 11, after V lost 10 bases and J lost 6 bases. The germline CDR1 and CDR2 sequences are SGHVS and FQNEAQ. The CDR3 nucleotides read TGTGCCATTGCCGGGGACAGTGGCCATGAAAAACTGTTTTTT. Translation gives CAIAGDSGHEKLFF. The whole variable domain, filled in from reference TRBV7-8 and TRBJ1-4, reads GAGVSQSPRYKVAKRGQDVALRCDPISGHVSLFWYQQALGQGPEFLTYFQNEAQLDKSGLPSDRFFAERPEGSVSTLKIQRTQQEDSAVYLCAIAGDSGHEKLFFGSGTQLSVL.

The chain uses TRBV5-4 and TRBJ1-4; TRBD1 aligns across 7 bases. After removal of 4 bases from V and 4 bases from J, the junction contained 13 bases not matched to a gene. The CDR3 is made up of 17 amino acids. Germline V gene data show CDR1 as SGHNT and CDR2 as YYREEE (reference sequence). The CDR3 here is CASSRAGPGTVNEKLFF. The CDR3 nucleotides are TGTGCCAGCAGCCGCGCAGGGCCCGGGACAGTTAATGAAAAACTGTTTTTT.

This clone has just one count. The chain has TRBV2 and TRBJ2-3, with 8 bases identical to TRBD1. CDR1 is SNHLY, CDR2 FYNNEI, per germline. The CDR3 spans 12 residues. The J segment lost 14 bases and the V segment lost 6 bases, leaving 10 bases of the junction unmatched. For the CDR3, the DNA is TGTGCCAGCAGCATACAGGGGGGATCTCCGTATTTT. The encoded protein is CASSIQGGSPYF.

This clone is a singleton in its sample. This chain connects TRBV5-1 to TRBJ2-2; D gene uncertain. V lost 4 bases and J lost 8, with 12 bases in between. This CDR3 contains 13 residues. CDR1 is SGHRS and CDR2 is YFSETQ in the germline V gene. CDR3 loop: CASSDTARGELFF. CDR3 sequence (DNA): TGCGCCAGCAGCGACACTGCAAGGGGGGAGCTGTTTTTT.

This clone was seen a single time. The CDR3 spells CASSQDSRQGTNTEAFF. The CDR3 DNA sequence: TGTGCCAGCAGCCAAGACAGTCGACAGGGGACGAACACTGAAGCTTTCTTT. This chain connects TRBV4-2 to TRBJ1-1, with 8 bases identical to TRBD1. The germline V gene encodes CDR1 LGHNA and CDR2 YNFKEQ. The CDR3 sequence is 17 residues long. V shed 0 bases, J shed 1 base, and the junction held 7 bases outside the gene matches.

Only a few counts were recorded for this clone. The V call is TRBV7-9, the J call TRBJ1-1, with 8 nucleotides matching TRBD1. Germline V lookup: CDR1 SEHNR, CDR2 FQNEAQ (reference sequence). The junction had 11 bases not matched to a gene; V was cut back by 4 bases and J by 10 bases. The CDR3 totals 14 residues. Here the CDR3 DNA reads TGTGCCAGCAGCTCCTCCTCGCTGACAGGGGTAGCTTTCTTT. Protein: CASSSSSLTGVAFF.

This clone has more than one count but fewer than ten. The chain employs TRBV6-1 and TRBJ1-2; D gene uncertain. Deletions cut 0 bases from V and 13 bases from J, with 12 bases between. The CDR3 is 12 residues long. The germline CDR1 and CDR2 sequences are MNHNS and SASEGT. The DNA of the CDR3 is TGTGCCAGCAGTGAAGCGGCCCAGAGGTCCACCTTC. It yields the protein CASSEAAQRSTF.

V and J are TRBV15 and TRBJ1-5; D remains unclear. There are 14 residues in the CDR3. V shed 3 bases and J shed 1 base, with 7 bases lying between them. The germline gives CDR1 LNHNV, CDR2 YYDKDF (reference sequence). The CDR3 region has the DNA TGTGCCACCAGCAGCTGGCAGAGCAATCAGCCCCAGCATTTT. It is translated as CATSSWQSNQPQHF.

V is TRBV18 and J is TRBJ1-2; tentatively, D is TRBD1 (6 bases). CDR1 and CDR2 from the germline V gene are KGHSH and LQKENI. This CDR3 is 16 amino acids long. Trimming removed 0 bases from V and 6 bases from J, with 17 bases in between. The CDR3 reads CASSPPNTGLWDGYTF. The CDR3 nucleotides are TGTGCCAGCTCACCACCGAATACAGGGTTGTGGGATGGCTACACCTTC.

This chain uses TRBV4-2 with TRBJ2-3; 9 nucleotides match TRBD1. V gave up 1 base and J gave up 6 bases; unmatched junction bases: 8. Per germline, CDR1 LGHNA and CDR2 YNFKEQ. The CDR3 is 16 amino acids. CDR3 bases: TGTGCCAGCAGCCAAGGTCGGGACAGGGCAGGGGATACGCAGTATTTT. Protein sequence: CASSQGRDRAGDTQYF.

This clone was detected a few times. The chain has TRBV5-1 and TRBJ1-1, with 7 bases matching TRBD1. With 2 bases clipped from V and 5 bases from J, the junction kept 6 bases outside the gene matches. Germline assignment: CDR1 SGHRS and CDR2 YFSETQ. The CDR3 contains 14 residues. CDR3 sequence reads: CASSFFYRGTEAFF. In nucleotides, the CDR3 is TGCGCCAGCAGCTTCTTTTACAGGGGAACTGAAGCTTTCTTT.

The chain joins TRBV9 to TRBJ1-1; D not resolved. There are 13 residues in the CDR3. Trimming cost V 3 bases and J 4 bases, with 10 bases left between them. Germline CDR1 is SGDLS and CDR2 is YYNGEE. The CDR3 DNA is TGTGCCAGCAGCGAGCGGGTTGGCACTGAAGCTTTCTTT. Amino acid sequence: CASSERVGTEAFF.